This T cell receptor beta chain originates from a study of beta chain features in type 1 diabetes. The CDR3 is made up of 15 amino acids. The V end lost 0 bases, the J end lost 3 bases, and 11 bases lay between the germline ends. CDR1 SGHNT and CDR2 YYREEE come from the germline V gene (reference sequence). To note about this clone: The target antigen is unknown.

General study points: These data did not resolve whether HLA type affects TCRB rearrangement. People with Type 1 diabetes carried modestly yet significantly shorter TCRB CDR3s in all four CD4+ subsets. Naive, central memory and Treg TCRB repertoires appeared more alike in patients than in healthy donors.

The isolated RNA, all of it, was reverse transcribed, so expressed TCRB transcripts were what got sequenced. The average output of naive, central memory and regulatory T cell samples was several million reads. TCRdb's table, derived via immunoSEQ multiplex PCR, lists solely in-frame clones and lacks some. This sample carries approximately 280,000 clones, over 14% of them seen once, and the ten largest clones take 0.015%. The sequence was obtained from a man between 18 and 35 years old with type 1 diabetes. This sequence joins TRBV5-4 and TRBJ2-3, with D possibly being TRBD1 (5 bases). Material: naive CD4+ T cells from blood. CDR3 sequence: CASSLGAGLTDTQYF. The CDR3, as DNA: TGTGCCAGCAGCTTGGGCGCAGGGTTGACAGATACGCAGTATTTT.